This entry concerns a single TCR beta chain. No antigen is known for it. The PCR had 60 Vbeta and 13 Jbeta primers. Here immunoSEQ multiplex PCR was the method, and the copy in TCRdb shows in-frame clones only, minus some. The table includes 55,000 to 70,000 clones, approximately 80% detected once. The sample comes from a study of cytomegalovirus exposure and HLA in healthy donors. Germline V gene sequence: CDR1 SGHDT, CDR2 YYEEEE. The CDR3 sequence is 15 residues long. V was pared by 4 bases and J by 4 bases, with 7 bases of the junction left unmatched. General observations from the study: Excluded: some indistinguishable V segments such as TRBV6-2 and TRBV6-3. CMV antigen specificity of a few CMV-associated chains was confirmed in vitro. Across HLA loci, a later analysis found differing TCR association rates, with DRB1 most and HLA-C fewest.

Despite likely unrecorded immune exposures, the donors were nominally healthy at the time of sampling. Input material: PBMCs. The chain employs TRBV5-6 and TRBJ2-7, with 11 bases lining up with TRBD1. The receptor was isolated from a male donor in good health and CMV-seronegative. The CDR3 nucleotides read TGTGCCAGCAGCGTCACCGGGACAGGGGGATACGAGCAGTACTTC. Translating gives CASSVTGTGGYEQYF.